The sequence of this T cell receptor beta chain was determined in a study of blood T cell repertoires in COVID-19 (dated by TCRdb to about 2020). Background on the whole study: Collaborator samples came from the United States, Italy and Spain and covered acute and convalescent phases of COVID-19. The material from the prospective study consisted of cDNA or gDNA derived from T cells, B-cell-depleted T cells, or PBMCs. Deeply sampled blood TCRbeta repertoires from subjects exposed to, actively infected with, or recovered from COVID-19 were included in the dataset. A freely available public database, intended as a resource for researchers studying the immune response to SARS-CoV-2, is where the repertoires were released. Samples came from the ongoing ImmuneRACE study (first 160 participants) plus 1,254 subjects from 6 global collaborators. A de-identified subject ID, COVID-19 status, age in years and sex were almost always included in the sample metadata. Where available, HLA class I and class II types were obtained from metadata supplied by the sample provider rather than from assay-based typing.

Based on the germline V gene (reference sequence), the CDR1 and CDR2 sequences are LNHDA and SQIVND. Spanning cysteine to phenylalanine, the CDR3 consists of 17 amino acids. The only DNA kept is the CDR3, 51 bases in frame from the first base. Unmatched junction bases come to 10, with V trimmed by 4 bases and J by 4 bases. TCRbeta CDR3 regions were amplified from genomic DNA using the immunoSEQ Assay, a bias-controlled multiplex PCR. The original pipeline was this. Nucleated cell counts per sample were estimated from amplification of reference gene primers within the assay. Sequence reads were collapsed and filtered to measure the absolute abundance of every unique TCRbeta CDR3 rearrangement. For each sample, productive Simpson clonality was calculated as the square root of Simpson's diversity index over productive rearrangements. TCRdb's version of the immuneACCESS table is confined to in-frame rearrangements and falls short of the full clone set. An unresolved V gene accounts for under half of the shortfall where checked; the remainder is of unknown origin. For V, J and clone size, that table is used; D and trimming come from the DNA. Recorded for this sample are roughly 160,000 clones; more than 70% of them occurred a single time. The ten largest make up approximately 19% of the sample.

Notes on this clone: Its target antigen remains unknown. No quality values exist for individual bases; no much larger clone is one base distant.

Here is what the overall study found, with its caveats: The amount of clinical and demographic metadata varied by source and participant and was provided uncurated.

Samples from volunteer blood donors who had recovered from COVID-19 were contributed by a second Seattle source. Collaborating institutions collected whole blood in K2EDTA tubes following their own protocols. For TCRbeta analysis, collaborators shipped samples in one of three forms: frozen whole blood, isolated PBMCs, or DNA extracted from either of those sample types. The sample was peripheral blood. The chain uses TRBV19 and TRBJ2-1; TRBD2 aligns with 10 central bases. The TCR originated in a woman in her seventies who had recovered from COVID-19. The CDR3: CASSTGGTSVGYNEQFF. The nucleotides are TGTGCCAGTAGTACGGGTGGGACTAGCGTAGGATACAATGAGCAGTTCTTC.